Each of the 14 T cell receptor beta chains below was sequenced from the same sample in a study of cytomegalovirus exposure and HLA in healthy donors. Primers included in the PCR were 60 Vbeta and 13 Jbeta primers. Profiled with immunoSEQ multiplex PCR; TCRdb holds only in-frame clones, not every one. The sample shows about 87,000 clones, 70% to 85% of them seen only once. The sample comprised PBMCs. The origin of the receptors is a man in his thirties or forties in good health and CMV-seropositive.

V gene TRBV19 combines with J gene TRBJ1-1, with D possibly matching TRBD1 (5 bases). The CDR3 is 13 residues long. Trimming left V 1 base short and J 5 bases short, with 8 bases between. In germline, CDR1 is LNHDA, CDR2 SQIVND (reference sequence). The CDR3 spells CASSIGSGTEAFF. DNA for the CDR3: TGTGCCAGTAGTATAGGGTCAGGGACTGAAGCTTTCTTT.

The chain carries TRBV11-3 and TRBJ1-1, with D possibly being TRBD1 (6 bases). The CDR3 extends over 12 amino acids. CDR1 and CDR2 (germline): SGHNT, YENEEA. Trimming left V 2 bases short and J 11 bases short, with 12 bases between. The CDR3 nucleotides read TGTGCCAGCAGCTTATCCGGGGGGCGGGCTTTCTTT. Translated: CASSLSGGRAFF.

Within the sample, this clone is medium-sized. The chain carries TRBV13 and TRBJ2-1; the match to TRBD1 covers 7 bases. The trim removed 5 bases at V and 0 bases at J, leaving 4 bases unmatched. Germline CDR1 reads PRHDT; CDR2 reads FYEKMQ (reference sequence). The CDR3 has 15 amino acids. CDR3 sequence: CASSHRDSSYNEQFF. The CDR3 DNA reads as TGTGCCAGCAGCCATCGGGACAGCTCCTACAATGAGCAGTTCTTC.

This chain links TRBV2 with TRBJ2-7; D is uncertain. This CDR3 has 11 amino acids. V shed 6 bases and J shed 0 bases, with 3 bases lying between them. Germline CDR1 is SNHLY and CDR2 is FYNNEI. CDR3 amino acids: CASRASYEQYF. CDR3 nucleotide sequence: TGTGCCAGCAGGGCCTCCTACGAGCAGTACTTC.

This clone was seen a handful of times. The chain combines TRBV19 with TRBJ1-1; 7 bases line up with TRBD1. Germline CDR1 reads LNHDA; CDR2 reads SQIVND (reference sequence). This CDR3 contains 13 residues. Germline trimming cut 5 bases from V and 6 bases from J; bases unmatched to any gene: 6. DNA for the CDR3: TGTGCCAGTAGTCTGACAGGGTGGGCTGAAGCTTTCTTT. The encoded protein is CASSLTGWAEAFF. The complete variable domain, with remaining parts taken from reference TRBV19 and TRBJ1-1, reads DGGITQSPKYLFRKEGQNVTLSCEQNLNHDAMYWYRQDPGQGLRLIYYSQIVNDFQKGDIAEGYSVSREKKESFPLTVTSAQKNPTAFYLCASSLTGWAEAFFGQGTRLTVV.

The V and J genes are TRBV7-2 and TRBJ2-7; maybe TRBD2 (7 bases). Germline values: CDR1 SGHTA, CDR2 FQGNSA. The CDR3 has 15 amino acids. V was clipped by 7 bases and J by 0 bases, with 16 bases between them. The CDR3 nucleotides are TGTGCCAGCAAACTGGGGGGCGGGAGCTCCTACGAGCAGTACTTC. Translating gives CASKLGGGSSYEQYF.

This chain uses TRBV27 with TRBJ1-2, with 8 positions matching TRBD1. Trimming took 5 bases from V and 3 from J; bases not matched to a gene: 2. The CDR3 has 13 residues. Looked up from germline, CDR1 is MNHEY and CDR2 is SMNVEV (reference sequence). The CDR3 sequence is CASSTGGHYGYTF. CDR3 DNA: TGTGCCAGCAGTACAGGGGGGCACTATGGCTACACCTTC.

This clone occurred once. The chain recombines TRBV6-1 with TRBJ1-6; D unresolved. From germline, CDR1 is MNHNS and CDR2 SASEGT. The CDR3 contains 13 residues. The CDR3 nucleotides read TGTGGGGCAAGGCAGGCTCCGAATTCACCCCTCCACTTT. It is translated as CGARQAPNSPLHF.

V usage is TRBV18 and J usage is TRBJ2-5; D might be TRBD2 (6 bases). V dropped 6 bases and J dropped 2 bases, with 10 bases sitting between them. Germline CDR1 is KGHSH and CDR2 is LQKENI. This CDR3 spans 13 amino acids. CDR3 DNA sequence: TGTGCCAGCTCTCCGGGGGTACAAGAGACCCAGTACTTC. This sequence encodes CASSPGVQETQYF.

CDR3 coding DNA: TGTGCCAGCATCAAGGGACAGGGCTACAATGAGCAGTTCTTC. Protein product: CASIKGQGYNEQFF. The genes are TRBV5-6 and TRBJ2-1, with 9 bases matching TRBD1. CDR3 size: 14 residues. V shed 6 bases, J shed 3 bases, and the junction held 4 bases outside the gene matches. The germline V gene encodes CDR1 SGHDT and CDR2 YYEEEE. The full variable domain, with the rest looked up from reference TRBV5-6 and TRBJ2-1, is DAGVTQSPTHLIKTRGQQVTLRCSPKSGHDTVSWYQQALGQGPQFIFQYYEEEERQRGNFPDRFSGHQFPNYSSELNVNALLLGDSALYLCASIKGQGYNEQFFGPGTRLTVL.

The J gene is TRBJ2-3, the V gene TRBV27, with TRBD2 identical over 9 bases. Trimming took 8 bases from V and 3 from J; bases not matched to a gene: 15. Germline-derived CDR1 and CDR2 are MNHEY and SMNVEV (reference sequence). This CDR3 contains 17 residues. The CDR3 sequence is CASASRYGSGSTDTQYF. The CDR3 coding sequence is TGTGCCAGCGCCTCCCGTTATGGTAGCGGGAGTACAGATACGCAGTATTTT.

The CDR3 DNA sequence: TGTGCCAGCAATAGGGGGTACGATACGCAGTATTTT. It encodes CASNRGYDTQYF. The chain combines TRBV28 with TRBJ2-3, with D maybe TRBD1 (6 bases). The CDR3 length is 12 residues. CDR1 and CDR2 from the germline V gene are MDHEN and SYDVKM. Trimming removed 7 bases at V and 6 bases at J, with 11 bases between.

The rearrangement uses TRBV2 and TRBJ2-3, with 10 bases fitting TRBD2. Trimming took 5 bases from V and 1 from J; bases not matched to a gene: 3. This CDR3 is 15 amino acids long. Germline V gene lookup returns CDR1 SNHLY and CDR2 FYNNEI. The CDR3: CASSLAGGGTDTQYF. CDR3 sequence (DNA): TGTGCCAGCAGTTTAGCGGGGGGCGGCACAGATACGCAGTATTTT.

The chain is built from TRBV4-2 and TRBJ2-7; 14 nucleotides align to TRBD2. J lost 4 bases, V lost 1 base, and 3 bases had no gene match. The germline CDR1 and CDR2 sequences are LGHNA and YNFKEQ. The CDR3 is 16 residues long. As DNA, the CDR3 is TGTGCCAGCAGCCAAGCCGGGACTAGCGGGAGTTACGAGCAGTACTTC. It encodes CASSQAGTSGSYEQYF.